A selection of T cell receptor beta chains follows, all from one sample in a study of cytomegalovirus exposure and HLA in healthy donors. The method was immunoSEQ multiplex PCR; TCRdb's version includes in-frame clones alone and lacks a portion of them. The sample includes about 140,000 clones, around 85% of them seen just once. Sequencing was done on a sample of PBMCs. These receptors were collected from a woman in her forties or fifties in good health and CMV-seropositive. Both conserved end residues are part of each CDR3. The order of the fields is V gene, J gene, D gene, clone size, CDR3 protein, CDR3 DNA. D genes are given only for firm matches. Not all rows give a size; the values are once, few, many and, for expanded clones, a class.

>TRBV2|TRBJ1-2|.|.
CASRIGGPNYGYTF
TGTGCCAGCCGAATAGGAGGGCCAAACTATGGCTACACCTTC
>TRBV9|TRBJ2-5|TRBD1|.
CASSAKDRGRRETQYF
TGTGCCAGCAGCGCGAAGGACAGGGGGCGCCGAGAGACCCAGTACTTC
>TRBV28|TRBJ1-2|.|.
CASEGAGDGYTF
TGTGCCAGCGAAGGAGCAGGGGATGGCTACACCTTC
>TRBV11-2|TRBJ2-2|TRBD2|few
CASSLLAGALTGELFF
TGTGCCAGCAGCTTACTAGCGGGGGCCCTCACCGGGGAGCTGTTTTTT
>TRBV28|TRBJ1-6|.|.
CASSFPSISSYNSPLHF
TGTGCCAGCAGTTTTCCCTCGATTAGCTCCTATAATTCACCCCTCCACTTT
>TRBV5-8|TRBJ1-2|TRBD1|.
CASSNPHRQGGGYTF
TGTGCCAGCAGCAACCCCCACCGACAGGGTGGTGGCTACACCTTC
>TRBV19|TRBJ2-1|.|.
CASSVGESYNEQFF
TGTGCCAGTAGTGTCGGGGAAAGCTACAATGAGCAGTTCTTC
>TRBV7-2|TRBJ2-1|TRBD1|.
CASTNPYRGNEQFF
TGTGCCAGCACCAATCCCTACAGGGGCAATGAGCAGTTCTTC
>TRBV7-3|TRBJ2-5|TRBD2|.
CASSRGLAMETQYF
TGTGCCAGCAGCCGGGGACTAGCGATGGAGACCCAGTACTTC
>TRBV19|TRBJ2-7|.|few
CASSIDSLSYEQYF
TGTGCCAGTAGTATAGACTCCCTCTCCTACGAGCAGTACTTC
>TRBV9|TRBJ2-1|TRBD1|.
CASSAGIQGFDEQFF
TGTGCCAGCAGCGCGGGGATACAGGGGTTCGATGAGCAGTTCTTC
>TRBV7-2|TRBJ1-3|.|.
CASSPPAGRGNTIYF
TGTGCCAGCAGCCCCCCGGCGGGGAGGGGAAACACCATATATTTT
>TRBV4-1|TRBJ2-7|.|.
CASSREGGFSYEQYF
TGCGCCAGCAGCCGAGAGGGGGGTTTCTCCTACGAGCAGTACTTC
>TRBV11-2|TRBJ1-2|.|few
CASTRTLLGSGYTF
TGTGCCAGCACCCGGACCTTATTGGGGAGCGGCTACACCTTC
>TRBV18|TRBJ2-2|TRBD1|.
CASSPRTGGSPNTGELFF
TGTGCCAGCTCACCTAGGACAGGGGGCTCTCCGAACACCGGGGAGCTGTTTTTT
>TRBV11-3|TRBJ1-6|.|.
CASSLDPLRQVNNSPLHF
TGTGCCAGCAGCTTAGATCCGTTGCGACAGGTGAATAATTCACCCCTCCACTTT
>TRBV4-2|TRBJ2-5|TRBD2|.
CASSQAAGGRLGTQYF
TGTGCCAGCAGCCAAGCAGCGGGGGGCAGGCTGGGGACCCAGTACTTC
>TRBV15|TRBJ1-6|TRBD1|.
CATSRDLGTGGNSPLHF
TGTGCCACCAGCAGAGACCTCGGGACAGGGGGCAATTCACCCCTCCACTTT
>TRBV5-1|TRBJ1-5|TRBD1|.
CASSWTGGQPQHF
TGCGCCAGCAGCTGGACAGGGGGGCAGCCCCAGCATTTT
>TRBV19|TRBJ1-6|.|.
CASSIVGNSPLHF
TGTGCCAGTAGTATAGTCGGGAATTCACCCCTCCACTTT
>TRBV5-1|TRBJ1-2|TRBD1|.
CASSTDRGSGYTF
TGCGCCAGCAGCACTGACAGGGGGAGTGGCTACACCTTC
>TRBV9|TRBJ2-7|.|once
CASSVEDTYSYEQYF
TGTGCCAGCAGCGTAGAGGACACTTACTCCTACGAGCAGTACTTC
>TRBV6-1|TRBJ2-5|.|.
CAFSWGVQETQYF
TGTGCCTTCAGCTGGGGGGTTCAAGAGACCCAGTACTTC
>TRBV7-7|TRBJ2-1|.|.
CASSPAGGQVEQFF
TGTGCTAGCAGCCCAGCCGGGGGGCAAGTTGAGCAGTTCTTC
>TRBV27|TRBJ2-7|.|.
CASSLSIGVPYEQYF
TGTGCCAGCAGTTTATCGATCGGAGTGCCCTACGAGCAGTACTTC
>TRBV5-1|TRBJ2-5|TRBD2|.
CASSLAGVAGEKQETQYF
TGCGCCAGCAGCTTGGCGGGGGTAGCGGGGGAAAAACAAGAGACCCAGTACTTC
>TRBV7-2|TRBJ2-4|TRBD2|.
CASSFYSGGQKNIQYF
TGTGCCAGCAGCTTTTATAGCGGGGGACAAAAAAACATTCAGTACTTC
>TRBV7-9|TRBJ2-5|.|once
CASSLAVAAGLETQYF
TGTGCCAGCAGCTTAGCCGTAGCTGCTGGGTTGGAGACCCAGTACTTC
>TRBV6-7|TRBJ1-5|.|.
CASSYSPEGQRRFNQPQHF
TGTGCCAGCAGTTACTCCCCCGAGGGTCAGCGGAGATTCAATCAGCCCCAGCATTTT
>TRBV9|TRBJ2-5|TRBD2|.
CASSPGTRGETQYF
TGTGCCAGCAGCCCCGGGACTAGGGGCGAGACCCAGTACTTC
>TRBV19|TRBJ1-2|.|.
CASSYIRTEHSYGYTF
TGTGCCAGTAGTTATATTAGGACAGAGCATTCGTATGGCTACACCTTC
>TRBV5-1|TRBJ2-7|.|once
CASSFGNSEEQYF
TGCGCCAGCAGTTTCGGGAACTCAGAAGAGCAGTACTTC
>TRBV29-1|TRBJ2-1|.|.
CSVDRQAGGVDEQFF
TGCAGCGTTGACCGCCAGGCGGGCGGGGTCGATGAGCAGTTCTTC
>TRBV7-9|TRBJ1-1|.|.
CASSPDVFGLGDTEAFF
TGTGCCAGCAGTCCAGACGTGTTTGGGTTAGGGGACACTGAAGCTTTCTTT
>TRBV19|TRBJ1-4|.|.
CATYTGIDEKLFF
TGTGCCACCTATACAGGGATAGACGAAAAACTGTTTTTT
>TRBV2|TRBJ1-2|TRBD1|.
CASTIEQGTYGYTF
TGTGCCAGCACTATCGAACAGGGGACCTATGGCTACACCTTC
>TRBV7-9|TRBJ2-7|.|.
CASSNALDEQYF
TGTGCCAGCAGCAACGCGCTTGACGAGCAGTACTTC
>TRBV6-1|TRBJ2-3|TRBD2|.
CASSEGVVSGGYTDTQYF
TGTGCCAGCAGTGAAGGGGTGGTTAGCGGGGGATACACAGATACGCAGTATTTT
>TRBV11-1|TRBJ1-2|TRBD1|.
CASSRLGTGNYGYTF
TGTGCCAGCAGCCGTCTGGGGACAGGCAACTATGGCTACACCTTC
>TRBV2|TRBJ2-2|TRBD1|.
CASMDDRGDGELFF
TGTGCCAGCATGGACGACAGGGGTGACGGGGAGCTGTTTTTT
>TRBV29-1|TRBJ2-7|TRBD1|.
CSVARTGGSYEQYF
TGCAGCGTCGCGCGGACAGGGGGTTCCTACGAGCAGTACTTC
>TRBV4-3|TRBJ1-4|.|.
CASSQDRGGEKLFF
TGCGCCAGCAGCCAAGATCGGGGAGGTGAAAAACTGTTTTTT
>TRBV4-3|TRBJ1-2|.|.
CASSQEAQGPYGYTF
TGCGCCAGCAGCCAAGAGGCCCAGGGCCCCTATGGCTACACCTTC
>TRBV7-2|TRBJ1-1|.|.
CASSFYEGGTEAFF
TGTGCCAGCAGCTTTTATGAGGGAGGAACTGAAGCTTTCTTT
>TRBV7-2|TRBJ2-3|TRBD2|.
CASSSAGGGLTDTQYF
TGTGCCAGCAGCTCCGCGGGGGGGGGACTCACAGATACGCAGTATTTT
>TRBV4-1|TRBJ2-7|TRBD1|.
CASGPVGRGHYEQYF
TGCGCCAGCGGTCCAGTCGGCAGGGGGCATTACGAGCAGTACTTC
>TRBV5-4|TRBJ1-4|TRBD1|.
CASSRDRAVTNEKLFF
TGTGCCAGCAGCCGTGACAGGGCTGTAACTAATGAAAAACTGTTTTTT
>TRBV5-6|TRBJ2-3|TRBD1|.
CASSVTGAYTDTQYF
TGTGCCAGCAGCGTGACAGGGGCGTACACAGATACGCAGTATTTT